This T cell receptor beta chain was captured by sequencing in a study of shared clonotypes between healthy human individuals. Turning to this clone: Antigen specificity is unknown.

Repertoires were generated with immunoSEQ multiplex PCR, while TCRdb's copy carries only in-frame clones and drops some. This table has approximately 2.4 million clones, more than 90% appearing once. Study-wide results and caveats: When compared with the clonotypes that were shared by all four sorted-subset donors, the non-shared clonotypes turned out to have lower generation probabilities. Estimated richness was generally greater in naive than memory subsets.

The sequence was obtained from a man aged 18 to 30 in good health. The sample consisted of naive CD4+ T cells sorted from blood. Subset indicated: CD45RA+ positively selected.

CDR3 sequence: CASSEAPGSSRYGYTF. CDR3 sequence (DNA): TGTGCCAGCAGTGAAGCCCCCGGGAGTTCCCGCTATGGCTACACCTTC. The chain uses TRBV2 and TRBJ1-2; D is unclear. This CDR3 has 16 residues. V dropped 0 bases and J dropped 4 bases, with 15 bases sitting between them. The V gene's germline CDR1 is SNHLY and CDR2 FYNNEI.